One and the same sample provided the 4 T cell receptor beta chains below, sequenced in a study of blood T cell repertoires in COVID-19. Profiled with immunoSEQ multiplex PCR; TCRdb holds only in-frame clones, not every one. The sample yields over 300,000 clones, roughly 89% seen once. Specimen: peripheral blood. Receptors were obtained from a man aged 18 to 30 with active or convalescent COVID-19.

This clone appeared once. The chain joins TRBV5-1 to TRBJ2-3; 15 nucleotides align to TRBD2. The germline CDR1 and CDR2 sequences are SGHRS and YFSETQ. This CDR3 spans 17 amino acids. Losses at the gene ends were 4 bases for V and 2 bases for J; bases not matched to a gene: 5. CDR3 coding DNA: TGCGCCAGCAGCCGGGGACTAGCGGGGGGAAACACAGATACGCAGTATTTT. It is translated as CASSRGLAGGNTDTQYF.

The V call is TRBV2, the J call TRBJ2-1; TRBD2 matches at 12 bases. The length of the CDR3 is 14 residues. The germline gives CDR1 SNHLY, CDR2 FYNNEI. J gave up 8 bases and V 6 bases, and 5 bases lay outside the gene matches. The CDR3 region is CASRTSGGRDEQFF. DNA of the CDR3: TGTGCCAGCAGAACTAGCGGGGGGCGTGATGAGCAGTTCTTC.

As DNA, the CDR3 is TGCGCCAGCAGCGGGACAGCAACTAATGAAAAACTGTTTTTT. Translation gives CASSGTATNEKLFF. The chain employs TRBV5-1 and TRBJ1-4; 7 bases are a match to TRBD1. V was pared by 4 bases and J by 0 bases, with 0 bases of the junction left unmatched. The CDR3 extends over 14 amino acids. Germline loops: CDR1 SGHRS, CDR2 YFSETQ.

This chain joins TRBV7-9 and TRBJ2-7; TRBD2 might be the D (6 bases). Germline V gives CDR1 SEHNR, CDR2 FQNEAQ (reference sequence). Deletions cut 6 bases from V and 1 base from J, with 13 bases between. The CDR3 has 14 residues. CDR3 bases: TGTGCCAGCAGGGAACTAGGAGGGTCCTACGAGCAGTACTTC. Translation gives CASRELGGSYEQYF.